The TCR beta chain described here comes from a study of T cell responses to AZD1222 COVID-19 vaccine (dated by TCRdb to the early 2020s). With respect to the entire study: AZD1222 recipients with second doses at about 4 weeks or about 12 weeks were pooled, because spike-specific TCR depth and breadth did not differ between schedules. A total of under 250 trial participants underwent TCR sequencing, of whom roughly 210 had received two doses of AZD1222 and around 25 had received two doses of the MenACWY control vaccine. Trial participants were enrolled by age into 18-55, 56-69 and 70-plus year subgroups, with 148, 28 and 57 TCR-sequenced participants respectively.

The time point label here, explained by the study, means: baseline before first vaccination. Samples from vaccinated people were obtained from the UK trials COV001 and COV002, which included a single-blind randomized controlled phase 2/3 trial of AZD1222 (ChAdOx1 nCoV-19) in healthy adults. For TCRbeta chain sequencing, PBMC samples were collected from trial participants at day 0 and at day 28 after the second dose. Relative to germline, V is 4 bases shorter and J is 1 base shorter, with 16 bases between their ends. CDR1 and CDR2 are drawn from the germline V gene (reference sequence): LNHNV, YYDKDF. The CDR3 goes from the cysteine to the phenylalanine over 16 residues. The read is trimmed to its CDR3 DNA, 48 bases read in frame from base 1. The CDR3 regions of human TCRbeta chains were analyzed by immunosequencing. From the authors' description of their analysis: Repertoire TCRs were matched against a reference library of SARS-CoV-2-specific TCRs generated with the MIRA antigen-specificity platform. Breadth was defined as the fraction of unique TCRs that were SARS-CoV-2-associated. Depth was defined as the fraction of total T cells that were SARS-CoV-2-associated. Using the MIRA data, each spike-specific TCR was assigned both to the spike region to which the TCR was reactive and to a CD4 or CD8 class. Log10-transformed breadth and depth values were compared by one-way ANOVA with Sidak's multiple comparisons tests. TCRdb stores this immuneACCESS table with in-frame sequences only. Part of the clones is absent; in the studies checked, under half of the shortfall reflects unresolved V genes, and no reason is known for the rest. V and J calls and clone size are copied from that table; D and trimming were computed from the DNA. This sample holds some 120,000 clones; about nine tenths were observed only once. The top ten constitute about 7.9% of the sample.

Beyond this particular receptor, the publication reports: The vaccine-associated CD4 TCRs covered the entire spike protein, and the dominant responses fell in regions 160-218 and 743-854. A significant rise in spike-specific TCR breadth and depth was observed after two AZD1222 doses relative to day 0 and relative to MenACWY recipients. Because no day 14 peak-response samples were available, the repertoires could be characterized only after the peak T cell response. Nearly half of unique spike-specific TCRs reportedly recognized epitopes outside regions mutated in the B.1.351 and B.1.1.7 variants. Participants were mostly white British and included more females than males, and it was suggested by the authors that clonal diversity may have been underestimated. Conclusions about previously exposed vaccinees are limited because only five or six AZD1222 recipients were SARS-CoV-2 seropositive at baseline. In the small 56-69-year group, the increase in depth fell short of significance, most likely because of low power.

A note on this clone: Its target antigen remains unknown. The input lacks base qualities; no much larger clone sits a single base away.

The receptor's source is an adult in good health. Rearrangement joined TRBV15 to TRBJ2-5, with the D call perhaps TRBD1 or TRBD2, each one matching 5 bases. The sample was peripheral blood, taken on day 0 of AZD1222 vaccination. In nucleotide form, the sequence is TGTGCCACCAGCACACACGACGTCGGGGCCCAAGAGACCCAGTACTTC. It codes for CATSTHDVGAQETQYF.